A single sample gave rise to the 11 T cell receptor beta chains below, sequenced in a study of tumor-infiltrating lymphocytes in primary liver carcinoma. Both blood RNA, taken from unsorted whole blood, and germline DNA were extracted. From 450 to 550 ng total RNA, TCR beta cDNA was generated with a primer in the constant region. Three rounds of nested multiplex PCR with slightly modified ARM-PCR produced TCR beta libraries. A C-beta reverse primer and TRBV1-TRBV30 forward primers served in each of the first two PCR rounds, at ten to eleven cycles apiece. TCRdb recomputed calls from the multiplex PCR reads with MiXCR, one row per CDR3 protein. Of 300,000 to 350,000 distinct CDR3 sequences detected, around 60% appear once; the ten largest clones hold roughly 6%. The sequenced sample was peripheral blood. Receptors originate from a man between 40 and 49 years old with primary liver carcinoma and hepatitis B virus infection.

On this clonotype: This could be a read error, since a much larger clone is one nucleotide away. This likely comes from a read error, as the CDR3 has no conserved phenylalanine or tryptophan at its end. The CDR3 reads CASSWGLVSYNEQFL. In DNA form, the CDR3 reads TGCGCCAGCAGCTGGGGACTAGTATCCTACAATGAGCAGTTCCTC. The gene calls are TRBV5-1 and TRBJ2-1, with TRBD2 matching 8 bases. Germline CDR1 and CDR2: SGHRS and YFSETQ. Losses at the gene ends were 3 bases for V and 1 base for J; bases not matched to a gene: 3. This CDR3 has 15 amino acids.

Of note for this clonotype: Given a much more abundant clone one base away, this may be a read error. CDR3 DNA sequence: TGTGCCAGCATTTATGGCAGAGCAGATACGCAGTATTTT. Residues: CASIYGRADTQYF. The chain recombines TRBV6-5 with TRBJ2-3; unclear D gene. This CDR3 comprises 13 residues. The V gene's germline CDR1 is MNHEY and CDR2 SVGAGI. The V and J ends lost 7 bases and 4 bases respectively, with 12 bases between them.

As for this clonotype: One junction end does not reproduce the germline sequence, and a read error may be involved. This chain connects TRBV7-9 to TRBJ1-3; D gene ambiguous. CDR1 SEHNR and CDR2 FQNEAQ come from the germline V gene (reference sequence). This CDR3 region has 16 residues. CDR3 residues: CASSLAKDPGGNNIYF. Here the CDR3 DNA reads TGTGCCAGCAGCTTAGCCAAGGACCCCGGAGGAAACAACATATATTTT.

As concerns this clonotype: One end of the junction fails to match germline, which may point to a read error. This chain joins TRBV30 and TRBJ2-3, with no clear D. Germline loops: CDR1 GTSNPN, CDR2 SVGIG (reference sequence). The CDR3 spans 15 residues. The CDR3: CVWSVGTLSTDTQYF. The CDR3 DNA sequence: TGTGTCTGGAGTGTAGGCACGCTCAGCACAGATACGCAGTATTTT.

Concerning this clonotype: The conserved phenylalanine or tryptophan normally closing the CDR3 is absent here, so this likely arose from a read error. The chain employs TRBV11-2 and TRBJ2-5; D is uncertain. CDR1 is SGHAT and CDR2 is FQNNGV in the germline V gene. V lost 4 bases and J lost 1, with 13 bases in between. This CDR3 contains 15 residues. The CDR3 nucleotides read TGTGCCAGCAGCTGGACGGATCGGCGCCAAGAGACCCAGTACTTA. Translated, it gives CASSWTDRRQETQYL.

In the case of this clonotype: A much larger clone is a single base away; this may be a read error. The chain joins TRBV12-3 or TRBV12-4 to TRBJ2-7, with 8 bases aligning to TRBD2. J gave up 3 bases and V 7 bases, and 11 bases lay outside the gene matches. CDR3 length equals 15 residues. The CDR3 protein is CASTAALADRYEQYF. The DNA of the CDR3 is TGTGCCAGCACCGCGGCACTAGCGGACCGCTACGAGCAGTACTTC.

In this sample, this clonotype turned up many times. CDR3 nucleotides: TGTGCCATCAGCGTAAGCGGAGAGACCCAGTACTTC. It yields the protein CAISVSGETQYF. The genes are TRBV10-3 and TRBJ2-5; weak D call: TRBD2 (5 bases). V was trimmed by 6 bases and J by 4 bases, leaving 9 bases between them. Per germline, CDR1 ENHRY and CDR2 SYGVKD. This CDR3 contains 12 residues.

The CDR3 loop reads CSVALGAFRQGERVYTF. Here the CDR3 DNA reads TGCAGCGTTGCTCTCGGGGCGTTTCGGCAGGGAGAGCGGGTCTACACCTTC. The gene calls are TRBV29-1 and TRBJ1-2; the D gene is possibly TRBD1 (5 bases). The CDR3 is made up of 17 amino acids. The V gene's germline CDR1 is SQVTM and CDR2 ANQGSEA. V dropped 4 bases and J dropped 10 bases, with 31 bases sitting between them.

This clonotype showed up just a few times. This chain links TRBV28 with TRBJ2-7, with D perhaps TRBD1 or TRBD2 (10 bases each). This CDR3 spans 20 amino acids. Trimming took 9 bases from V and 5 from J, leaving 38 bases between them. The germline V gene has CDR1 MDHEN and CDR2 SYDVKM. The CDR3 is CASSPTGGGISTSGTNEQYF. The CDR3 DNA follows: TGTGCCAGTAGCCCGACAGGGGGCGGAATCTCAACTAGCGGGACGAACGAGCAGTACTTC.

The chain uses TRBV6-6 and TRBJ2-2; D might be TRBD1 (6 bases). The CDR3 extends over 16 amino acids. Per germline, CDR1 MNHNY and CDR2 SVGAGI (reference sequence). V was trimmed by 6 bases and J by 3 bases, leaving 17 bases between them. In DNA, the CDR3 is TGTGCCAGCAGAGACTCGCTGGGGGCGGACACCGGGGAGCTGTTTTTT. Translated: CASRDSLGADTGELFF.

This clonotype was counted between two and nine times. The chain links TRBV6-6 to TRBJ1-5, with a weak D call TRBD1 (6 bases). CDR1 and CDR2 (germline): MNHNY, SVGAGI (reference sequence). V was trimmed by 0 bases and J by 5 bases, leaving 11 bases between them. The length of the CDR3 is 15 residues. The CDR3 DNA sequence: TGTGCCAGCAGTTACTCGAGGAGGGGGGATCAGCCCCAGCATTTT. Protein: CASSYSRRGDQPQHF.